One sample yielded the 10 T cell receptor beta chains listed below, sequenced in a study of T-cell memory formation after mild COVID-19. MiXCR, run by TCRdb on the 5' RACE reads, gives a single entry per CDR3 protein. The sample records around 300,000 distinct CDR3 sequences, about an eighth being singletons. Sequencing used PBMCs or a T cell subset sorted from them (not recorded which). These receptor sequences come from a young man who had mild COVID-19 (a few samples of this study predate the infection). Cell type and time point are not known.

This clonotype was seen a few times. J is TRBJ2-1 and V is TRBV24-1; a weak D match, TRBD1 (5 bases). The CDR3 runs 12 residues. With 3 bases removed from V and 12 bases from J, the gap between germline ends came to 11 bases. From germline, CDR1 is KGHDR and CDR2 SFDVKD. The CDR3 DNA reads TGTGCCACCAGTGATACGACAGACCTGCAGTTCTTC. This translates into CATSDTTDLQFF.

The V gene is TRBV5-6, the J gene TRBJ2-2, with no clear D. Trimming cost V 3 bases and J 4 bases, with 7 bases left between them. This CDR3 comprises 13 residues. Germline V gene sequence: CDR1 SGHDT, CDR2 YYEEEE. The CDR3 nucleotides read TGTGCCAGCAGCTGGGCCGGCACCGGGGAGCTGTTTTTT. This sequence encodes CASSWAGTGELFF.

This clonotype was recorded many times. The CDR3 here is CASSWGGGLVETQYF. In DNA, the CDR3 is TGCGCCAGCAGCTGGGGGGGCGGCCTCGTGGAGACCCAGTACTTC. The V and J genes are TRBV5-1 and TRBJ2-5; D is perhaps TRBD2 (7 bases). Germline assignment: CDR1 SGHRS and CDR2 YFSETQ. The CDR3 runs 15 residues. Trimming pared 3 bases from V and 5 bases from J, leaving 17 bases between.

This clonotype came up a few times. The chain joins TRBV7-3 to TRBJ2-3; D uncertain. Germline V gene lookup returns CDR1 SGHTA and CDR2 FQGTGA. This CDR3 region has 14 residues. V was pared by 4 bases and J by 5 bases, with 13 bases between. CDR3: CASSSSSTEDTQYF. CDR3 coding DNA: TGTGCCAGCAGCTCCTCATCGACGGAAGATACGCAGTATTTT.

The chain combines TRBV20-1 with TRBJ1-5; D is unclear. CDR1 and CDR2 from the germline V gene are DFQATT and SNEGSKA (reference sequence). Deletions cut 5 bases from V and 1 base from J, with 12 bases between. The CDR3 consists of 14 residues. The CDR3 nucleotides are TGCAGTGCTTCGGACGGAACGAGCAATCAGCCCCAGCATTTT. Translated, it gives CSASDGTSNQPQHF.

This clonotype came up a few times. This chain connects TRBV20-1 to TRBJ1-4; D not certain. The CDR3 runs to 13 residues. Germline V CDR1 and CDR2: DFQATT, SNEGSKA (reference sequence). The CDR3 DNA is TGCGCGTGGGAGGGTGGGGCTAATGAAAAACTGTTTTTT. It yields the protein CAWEGGANEKLFF.

This chain uses TRBV6-2 or TRBV6-3 with TRBJ1-2; D unclear. Trimming cost V 6 bases and J 6 bases, with 14 bases left between them. In germline, CDR1 is MNHEY, CDR2 SVGEGT. This CDR3 comprises 13 residues. CDR3: CASSSRQTDGYTF. The CDR3 coding sequence is TGTGCCAGCAGCTCACGACAAACTGATGGCTACACCTTC.

The genes are TRBV4-1 and TRBJ2-3; no reliable D call. Germline values: CDR1 MGHRA, CDR2 YSYEKL. Trimming removed 2 bases from V and 2 bases from J, with 14 bases in between. The CDR3 extends over 16 amino acids. The CDR3 coding sequence is TGCGCCAGCAGCCAATTAGGCCCCCCGGCCACAGATACGCAGTATTTT. Translated: CASSQLGPPATDTQYF.

The rearrangement joins TRBV6-2 or TRBV6-3 to TRBJ2-7; D may correspond to TRBD1 or TRBD2 (5 bases each). In germline, CDR1 is MNHEY, CDR2 SVGEGT. The CDR3 covers 13 residues. The V end lost 4 bases, the J end lost 2 bases, and 9 bases lay between the germline ends. The CDR3 DNA sequence: TGTGCCAGCAGTTCTCAGGGACCCTACGAGCAGTACGTC. Protein: CASSSQGPYEQYV.

This clonotype was seen repeatedly, ten times or more. The rearrangement uses TRBV7-8 and TRBJ2-3; D uncertain. CDR3 length: 12 amino acids. Germline CDR1 SGHVS, CDR2 FQNEAQ. The V end lost 1 base, the J end lost 5 bases, and 4 bases lay between the germline ends. CDR3 DNA: TGTGCCAGCAGCTTAGAACAAGATACGCAGTATTTT. It yields the protein CASSLEQDTQYF. Based on the CDR3 plus reference TRBV7-8 and TRBJ2-3, the full variable domain is GAGVSQSPRYKVAKRGQDVALRCDPISGHVSLFWYQQALGQGPEFLTYFQNEAQLDKSGLPSDRFFAERPEGSVSTLKIQRTQQEDSAVYLCASSLEQDTQYFGPGTRLTVL.